This record looks at one T cell receptor (beta chain) sequence and its context. Antigen specificity is unknown. Libraries were prepared by immunoSEQ multiplex PCR; TCRdb keeps only in-frame clonotypes and omits some of them. There are 68,000 or so clones in the sample; roughly 90% occur only once, and 0.95% to 1.5% lies in the top ten. These data come from a study of cytomegalovirus exposure and HLA in healthy donors. Findings and limits, study-wide: Three CMV-associated chains proved CMV antigen-specific in vitro. Listed as cytomegalovirus-associated were 150 to 200 TCR beta chains. According to a subsequent analysis, TCR clusters identified in the first cohort showed a tendency to co-occur across the 100 to 150 validation repertoires. Rarity held for most TCR sequences, but there were some public TCRs that occurred in many donors.

The trim removed 0 bases at V and 3 bases at J, leaving 5 bases unmatched. CDR3 length: 16 amino acids. CDR1 and CDR2 (germline): SGHRS, YFSETQ. The chain recombines TRBV5-1 with TRBJ2-2, with 7 positions matching TRBD1. The sample consisted of PBMCs. The receptor's source is a woman aged 18 to 35 in good health and CMV-seronegative. CDR3 nucleotide sequence: TGCGCCAGCAGCTTGGCTTGGGGGACAGACACCGGGGAGCTGTTTTTT. It translates to CASSLAWGTDTGELFF.